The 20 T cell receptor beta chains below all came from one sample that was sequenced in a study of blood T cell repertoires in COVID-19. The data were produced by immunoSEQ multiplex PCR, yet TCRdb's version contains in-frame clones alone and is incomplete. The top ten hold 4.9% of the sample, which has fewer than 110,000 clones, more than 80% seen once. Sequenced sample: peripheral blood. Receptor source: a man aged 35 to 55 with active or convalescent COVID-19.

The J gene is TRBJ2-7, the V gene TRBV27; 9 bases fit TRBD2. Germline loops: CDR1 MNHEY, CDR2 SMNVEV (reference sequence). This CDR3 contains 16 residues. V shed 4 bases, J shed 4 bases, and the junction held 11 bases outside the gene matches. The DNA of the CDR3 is TGTGCCAGCAGTTCCAACCGTCGGACTAGCGATTACGAGCAGTACTTC. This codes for CASSSNRRTSDYEQYF.

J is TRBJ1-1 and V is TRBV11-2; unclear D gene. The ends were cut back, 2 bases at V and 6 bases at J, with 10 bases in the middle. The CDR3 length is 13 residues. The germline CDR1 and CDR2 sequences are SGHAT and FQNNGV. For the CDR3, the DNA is TGTGCCAGCAGCTTAAATTTACTTGCTGAAGCTTTCTTT. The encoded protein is CASSLNLLAEAFF.

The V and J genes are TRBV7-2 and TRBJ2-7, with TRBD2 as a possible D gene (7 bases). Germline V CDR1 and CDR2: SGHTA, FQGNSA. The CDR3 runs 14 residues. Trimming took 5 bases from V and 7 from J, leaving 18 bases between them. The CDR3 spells CASSPRGAFQEQYF. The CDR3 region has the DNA TGTGCCAGCAGCCCTCGGGGGGCATTTCAGGAGCAGTACTTC.

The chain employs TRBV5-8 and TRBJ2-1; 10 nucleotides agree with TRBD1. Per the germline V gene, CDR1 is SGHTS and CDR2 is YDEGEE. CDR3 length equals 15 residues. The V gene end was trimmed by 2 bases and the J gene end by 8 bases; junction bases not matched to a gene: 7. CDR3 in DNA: TGTGCCAGCAGCTTCCCGGGACAGGGGAGGGATGAGCAGTTCTTC. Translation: CASSFPGQGRDEQFF.

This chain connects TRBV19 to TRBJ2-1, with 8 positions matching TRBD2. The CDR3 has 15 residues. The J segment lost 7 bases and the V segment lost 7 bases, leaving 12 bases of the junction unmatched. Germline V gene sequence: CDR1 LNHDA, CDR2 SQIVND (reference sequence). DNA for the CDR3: TGTGCCAGTAACTGGTACGGGGGGGGTGTAAATGAGCAGTTCTTC. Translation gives CASNWYGGGVNEQFF. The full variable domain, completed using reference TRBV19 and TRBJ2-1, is DGGITQSPKYLFRKEGQNVTLSCEQNLNHDAMYWYRQDPGQGLRLIYYSQIVNDFQKGDIAEGYSVSREKKESFPLTVTSAQKNPTAFYLCASNWYGGGVNEQFFGPGTRLTVL.

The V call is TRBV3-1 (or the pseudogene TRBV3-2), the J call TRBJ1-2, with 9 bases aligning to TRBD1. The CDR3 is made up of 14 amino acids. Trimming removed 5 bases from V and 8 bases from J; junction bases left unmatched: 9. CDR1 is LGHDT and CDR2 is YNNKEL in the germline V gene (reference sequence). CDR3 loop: CASSETRTGAGYTF. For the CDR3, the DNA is TGTGCCAGCAGCGAAACTCGGACAGGGGCCGGCTACACCTTC.

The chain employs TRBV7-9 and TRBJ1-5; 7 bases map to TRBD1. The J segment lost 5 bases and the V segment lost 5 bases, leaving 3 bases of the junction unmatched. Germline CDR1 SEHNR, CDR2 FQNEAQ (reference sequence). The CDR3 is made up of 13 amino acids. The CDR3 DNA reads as TGTGCCAGCAGCCAGGGGGGTGATCAGCCCCAGCATTTT. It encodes CASSQGGDQPQHF.

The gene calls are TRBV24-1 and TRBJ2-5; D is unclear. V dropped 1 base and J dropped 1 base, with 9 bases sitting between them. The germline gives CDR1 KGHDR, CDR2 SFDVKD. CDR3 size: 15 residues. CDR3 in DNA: TGTGCCACCAGTGATTTAAAGGCGGTCCAAGAGACCCAGTACTTC. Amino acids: CATSDLKAVQETQYF.

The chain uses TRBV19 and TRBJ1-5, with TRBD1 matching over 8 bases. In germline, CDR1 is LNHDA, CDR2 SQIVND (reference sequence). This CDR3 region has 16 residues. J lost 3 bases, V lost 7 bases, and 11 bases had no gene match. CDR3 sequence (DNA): TGTGCCAGTACCAAGGGGGCAGGGGGCCCCAATCAGCCCCAGCATTTT. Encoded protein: CASTKGAGGPNQPQHF. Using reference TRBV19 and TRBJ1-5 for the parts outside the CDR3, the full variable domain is DGGITQSPKYLFRKEGQNVTLSCEQNLNHDAMYWYRQDPGQGLRLIYYSQIVNDFQKGDIAEGYSVSREKKESFPLTVTSAQKNPTAFYLCASTKGAGGPNQPQHFGDGTRLSIL.

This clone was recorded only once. The CDR3 reads CASSPGATNEQFF. Here the CDR3 DNA reads TGTGCCAGCAGCCCTGGAGCTACCAATGAGCAGTTCTTC. The J gene is TRBJ2-1, the V gene TRBV12-3 or TRBV12-4; no clear D gene. V dropped 6 bases and J dropped 6 bases, with 12 bases sitting between them. This CDR3 contains 13 residues.

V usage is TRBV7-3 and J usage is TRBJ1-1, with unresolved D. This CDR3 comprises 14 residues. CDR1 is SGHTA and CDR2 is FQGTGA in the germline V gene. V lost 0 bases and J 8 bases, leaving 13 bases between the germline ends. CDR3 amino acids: CASSLTGPAREAFF. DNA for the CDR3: TGTGCCAGCAGCTTAACGGGCCCGGCTCGGGAAGCTTTCTTT.

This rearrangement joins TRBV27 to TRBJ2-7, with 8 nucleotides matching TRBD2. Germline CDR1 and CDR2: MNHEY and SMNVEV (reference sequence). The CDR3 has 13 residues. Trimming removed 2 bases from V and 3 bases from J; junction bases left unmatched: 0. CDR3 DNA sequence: TGTGCCAGCAGTTTAAGCGGGAGCTACGAGCAGTACTTC. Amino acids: CASSLSGSYEQYF.

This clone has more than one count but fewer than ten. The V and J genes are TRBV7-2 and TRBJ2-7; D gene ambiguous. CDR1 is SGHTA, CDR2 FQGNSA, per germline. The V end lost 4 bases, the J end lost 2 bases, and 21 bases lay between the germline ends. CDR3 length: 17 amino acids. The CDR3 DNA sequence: TGTGCCAGCAGCTCTTTCCCCCGCGGAAGCAGTACCTACGAGCAGTACTTC. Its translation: CASSSFPRGSSTYEQYF. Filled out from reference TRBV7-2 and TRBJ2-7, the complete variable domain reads GAGVSQSPSNKVTEKGKDVELRCDPISGHTALYWYRQSLGQGLEFLIYFQGNSAPDKSGLPSDRFSAERTGGSVSTLTIQRTQQEDSAVYLCASSSFPRGSSTYEQYFGPGTRLTVT.

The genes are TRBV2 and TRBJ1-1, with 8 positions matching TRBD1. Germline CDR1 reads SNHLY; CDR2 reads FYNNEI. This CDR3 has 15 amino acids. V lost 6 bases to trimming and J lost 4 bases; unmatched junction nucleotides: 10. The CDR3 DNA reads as TGTGCCAGCAGGACAGGACAGGGCGGAGGCACTGAAGCTTTCTTT. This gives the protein CASRTGQGGGTEAFF.

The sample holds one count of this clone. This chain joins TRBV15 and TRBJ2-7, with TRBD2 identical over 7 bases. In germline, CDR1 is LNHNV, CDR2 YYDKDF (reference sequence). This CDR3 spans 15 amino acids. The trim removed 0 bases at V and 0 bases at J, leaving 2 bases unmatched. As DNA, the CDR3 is TGTGCCACCAGCAGAGACACTAGCGTCTCCTACGAGCAGTACTTC. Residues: CATSRDTSVSYEQYF.

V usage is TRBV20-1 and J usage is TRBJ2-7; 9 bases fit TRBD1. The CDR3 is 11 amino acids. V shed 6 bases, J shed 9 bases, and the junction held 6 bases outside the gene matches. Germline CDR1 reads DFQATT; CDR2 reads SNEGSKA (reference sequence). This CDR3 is CSAGDRVGQYF. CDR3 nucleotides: TGCAGTGCCGGGGACAGGGTCGGGCAGTACTTC.

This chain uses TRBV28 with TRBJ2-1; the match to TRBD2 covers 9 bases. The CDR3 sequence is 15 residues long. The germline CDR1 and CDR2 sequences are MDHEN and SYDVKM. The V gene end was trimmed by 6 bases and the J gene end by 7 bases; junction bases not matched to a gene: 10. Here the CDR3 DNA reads TGTGCCAGCAGCCTCGCCACAAGCGGGAGGAATGAGCAGTTCTTC. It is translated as CASSLATSGRNEQFF.

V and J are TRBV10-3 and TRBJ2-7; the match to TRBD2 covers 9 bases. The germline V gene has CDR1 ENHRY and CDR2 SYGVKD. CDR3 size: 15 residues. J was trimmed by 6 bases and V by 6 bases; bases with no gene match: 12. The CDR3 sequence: CAISLGIAGVGEQYF. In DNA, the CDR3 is TGTGCCATCAGCCTCGGAATAGCGGGAGTTGGCGAGCAGTACTTC.

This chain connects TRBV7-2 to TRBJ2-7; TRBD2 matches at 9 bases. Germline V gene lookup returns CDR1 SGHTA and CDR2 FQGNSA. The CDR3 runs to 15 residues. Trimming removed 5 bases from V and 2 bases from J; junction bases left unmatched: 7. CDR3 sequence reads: CASSPIAGATYEQYF. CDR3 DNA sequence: TGTGCCAGCAGCCCGATAGCGGGAGCTACCTACGAGCAGTACTTC.

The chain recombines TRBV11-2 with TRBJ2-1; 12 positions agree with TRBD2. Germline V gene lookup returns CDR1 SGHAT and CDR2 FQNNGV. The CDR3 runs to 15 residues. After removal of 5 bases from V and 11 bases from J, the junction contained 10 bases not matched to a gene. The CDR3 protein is CASSLGTSGWGQQFF. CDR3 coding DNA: TGTGCCAGCAGCCTCGGGACTAGCGGGTGGGGTCAGCAGTTCTTC.